Each of the 14 T cell receptor beta chains below was sequenced from the same sample in a study of CD8 T cells in Susac syndrome. About 0.5 to 1 ug RNA was reverse transcribed with random hexamers. TCRdb analysed the immunoSEQ multiplex PCR reads with MiXCR anew, one entry per CDR3 protein. Here the sample spans about 120,000 distinct CDR3 sequences, over 95% being singletons. The sample comprised CD4+ T cells from PBMCs. These receptors originate from a human donor with Susac syndrome.

The DNA of the CDR3 is TGTGCCAGCAGCTTAGGGCTAGTTGGGGTCAATGAGCAGTTCTTC. Residues: CASSLGLVGVNEQFF. The chain links TRBV7-9 to TRBJ2-1; D unresolved. Germline CDR1 SEHNR, CDR2 FQNEAQ (reference sequence). V was shortened by 1 base and J by 6 bases, with 13 bases between the two germline ends. CDR3 length equals 15 residues.

V gene TRBV29-1 combines with J gene TRBJ2-7; 12 bases align to TRBD2. In germline, CDR1 is SQVTM, CDR2 ANQGSEA. With 5 bases clipped from V and 2 bases from J, the junction kept 10 bases outside the gene matches. The CDR3 contains 16 residues. The CDR3 region is CSVTGRTSGNTYEQYF. CDR3 DNA sequence: TGCAGCGTTACGGGCAGGACTAGCGGGAACACCTACGAGCAGTACTTC.

This chain uses TRBV4-2 with TRBJ2-5, with D tentatively TRBD2 (7 bases). The CDR3 is 16 amino acids. The V gene's germline CDR1 is LGHNA and CDR2 YNFKEQ. The V end lost 4 bases, the J end lost 3 bases, and 18 bases lay between the germline ends. CDR3 sequence (DNA): TGTGCCAGCAGCCCAGAAGGGGGAGGGGGGGAAGAGACCCAGTACTTC. It codes for CASSPEGGGGEETQYF.

In DNA form, the CDR3 reads TGTGCCAGCAGCCTACCCGGGACTGAAGCTTTCTTT. Protein sequence: CASSLPGTEAFF. The V gene is TRBV3-1, the J gene TRBJ1-1; D remains ambiguous. The CDR3 totals 12 residues. The germline V gene has CDR1 LGHDT and CDR2 YNNKEL (reference sequence). The V end lost 4 bases, the J end lost 5 bases, and 8 bases lay between the germline ends.

The J gene is TRBJ1-2, the V gene TRBV7-9; 10 nucleotides agree with TRBD1. The CDR3 has 13 residues. CDR1 and CDR2 from the germline V gene are SEHNR and FQNEAQ (reference sequence). The ends lost 4 bases at V and 7 bases at J; junction bases unmatched: 3. The CDR3 region is CASSSGTGAGYTF. For the CDR3, the DNA is TGTGCCAGCAGCTCCGGGACAGGGGCTGGCTACACCTTC.

This rearrangement joins TRBV5-1 to TRBJ1-2; D may be TRBD1 (6 bases). Trimming shortened V by 3 bases and J by 3 bases, and 6 bases separated the two germline ends. The CDR3 is made up of 12 amino acids. Per germline, CDR1 SGHRS and CDR2 YFSETQ. CDR3 sequence reads: CASSSGDYGYTF. The CDR3 nucleotides read TGCGCCAGCAGCTCAGGGGACTATGGCTACACCTTC.

The J gene is TRBJ2-7, the V gene TRBV12-3 or TRBV12-4, with 11 bases identical to TRBD2. After removal of 5 bases from V and 4 bases from J, the junction contained 7 bases not matched to a gene. The CDR3 totals 15 residues. For the CDR3, the DNA is TGTGCCAGCAGTCCTACTAGCGGGAGTGAATACGAGCAGTACTTC. This sequence encodes CASSPTSGSEYEQYF.

This clonotype was seen once. The V and J genes are TRBV30 and TRBJ2-2; TRBD1 aligns across 10 bases. The CDR3 spans 14 residues. V dropped 8 bases and J dropped 3; count of bases not matched to a gene: 6. Germline-derived CDR1 and CDR2 are GTSNPN and SVGIG (reference sequence). The CDR3 reads CAGSGTGDTGELFF. For the CDR3, the DNA is TGTGCCGGGTCCGGGACAGGGGACACCGGGGAGCTGTTTTTT.

The V gene is TRBV29-1, the J gene TRBJ1-5; 7 bases line up with TRBD1. This CDR3 region has 14 residues. Germline values: CDR1 SQVTM, CDR2 ANQGSEA. Trimming took 7 bases from V and 4 from J; bases not matched to a gene: 10. The CDR3 DNA reads TGCAGCGGGATACAGGGGACGGTTAATCAGCCCCAGCATTTT. Its translation: CSGIQGTVNQPQHF.

This chain joins TRBV28 and TRBJ1-5; possible D gene TRBD1, 5 bases. Germline CDR1 reads MDHEN; CDR2 reads SYDVKM. Trimming stripped 3 bases from V and 2 bases from J, with 8 bases between. The CDR3 contains 14 residues. DNA for the CDR3: TGTGCCAGCAGTTTGGCACAGGGCAATCAGCCCCAGCATTTT. Amino acid sequence: CASSLAQGNQPQHF. Using reference TRBV28 and TRBJ1-5 for the parts outside the CDR3, the full variable domain is DVKVTQSSRYLVKRTGEKVFLECVQDMDHENMFWYRQDPGLGLRLIYFSYDVKMKEKGDIPEGYSVSREKKERFSLILESASTNQTSMYLCASSLAQGNQPQHFGDGTRLSIL.

The V and J genes are TRBV3-1 and TRBJ2-7; no reliable D call. The ends were cut back, 2 bases at V and 3 bases at J, with 14 bases in the middle. Per germline, CDR1 LGHDT and CDR2 YNNKEL (reference sequence). CDR3 length: 15 residues. The CDR3 DNA follows: TGTGCCAGCAGCCAACTATCCCGGGTAATCTACGAGCAGTACTTC. The encoded protein is CASSQLSRVIYEQYF.

This chain connects TRBV20-1 to TRBJ2-4; 9 bases agree with TRBD2. Germline CDR1 reads DFQATT; CDR2 reads SNEGSKA (reference sequence). J lost 9 bases, V lost 3 bases, and 9 bases had no gene match. This CDR3 has 14 amino acids. The CDR3 DNA reads TGCAGTGCTAGCGTGCTGGGGCGGGAGGGCATTCAGTACTTC. Encoded protein: CSASVLGREGIQYF.

The chain combines TRBV18 with TRBJ1-1, with D unresolved. The CDR3 has 15 amino acids. V was trimmed by 3 bases and J by 10 bases, leaving 21 bases between them. Looked up from germline, CDR1 is KGHSH and CDR2 is LQKENI. This CDR3 is CASSPSVLDALGAFF. The CDR3 DNA reads TGTGCCAGCTCACCGTCCGTTCTCGATGCTCTTGGAGCTTTCTTT.

The J gene is TRBJ1-5, the V gene TRBV18; TRBD1 is a possible D gene (5 bases). The CDR3 runs to 16 residues. V was cut by 4 bases and J by 6 bases, with 19 bases left in between. Per germline, CDR1 KGHSH and CDR2 LQKENI. CDR3 DNA: TGTGCCAGCTCACAGGAGGGGCCTATCAGGGCTCAGCCCCAGCATTTT. This gives the protein CASSQEGPIRAQPQHF.